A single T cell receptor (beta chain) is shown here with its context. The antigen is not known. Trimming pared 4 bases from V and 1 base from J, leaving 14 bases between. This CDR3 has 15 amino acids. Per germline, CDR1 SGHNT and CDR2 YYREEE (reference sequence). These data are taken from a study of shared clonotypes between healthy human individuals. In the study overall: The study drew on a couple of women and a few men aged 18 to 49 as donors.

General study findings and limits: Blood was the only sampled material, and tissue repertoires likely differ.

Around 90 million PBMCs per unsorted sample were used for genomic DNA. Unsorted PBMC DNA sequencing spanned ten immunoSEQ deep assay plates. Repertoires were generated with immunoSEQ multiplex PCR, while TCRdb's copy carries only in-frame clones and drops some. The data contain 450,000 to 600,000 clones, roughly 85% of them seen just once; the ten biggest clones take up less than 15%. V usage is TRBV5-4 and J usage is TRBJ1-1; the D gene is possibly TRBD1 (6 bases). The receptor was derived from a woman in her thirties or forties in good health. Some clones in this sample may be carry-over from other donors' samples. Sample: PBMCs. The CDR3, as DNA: TGTGCCAGCAGCAGCGCGGTACAGGGGAACACTGAAGCTTTCTTT. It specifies CASSSAVQGNTEAFF.